The present T cell receptor beta chain was sequenced within a study of T cells after posttransplantation cyclophosphamide. Some clones are missing from TCRdb's copy, which holds only in-frame ones; the method was immunoSEQ multiplex PCR. The table includes some 4,500 clones, about three quarters detected once. CDR3 length equals 15 residues. The ends were cut back, 9 bases at V and 0 bases at J, with 18 bases in the middle. Per germline, CDR1 LNHDA and CDR2 SQIVND (reference sequence). Treatment was busulfan-fludarabine conditioning, a marrow graft, and cyclophosphamide on days +3 and +4. The chain joins TRBV19 to TRBJ2-7; weak D call: TRBD1 (5 bases). The material sequenced was PBMCs, taken 29 days after a stem cell transplant with posttransplant cyclophosphamide. This clonotype originated in a male patient aged 50 to 59 who received an allogeneic stem cell transplant from an unrelated donor, was CMV-positive, and had acute GVHD only. These T cells may partly come from the graft donor. The CDR3 here is CASPPSGILSYEQYF. CDR3 bases: TGTGCCAGCCCACCTTCAGGGATCCTCTCCTACGAGCAGTACTTC.